This T cell receptor beta chain was profiled in a study of blood T cell repertoires in COVID-19. Study-level background: T cells, B-cell-depleted T cells, or PBMCs provided the cDNA or gDNA that served as material.

This CDR3 is 15 amino acids long. Trimming pared 6 bases from V and 0 bases from J, leaving 12 bases between. Germline CDR1 is SNHLY and CDR2 is FYNNEI. TCRdb's table, derived via immunoSEQ multiplex PCR, lists solely in-frame clones and lacks some. The table lists over 20,000 clones, around 85% of them singletons. This sequence joins TRBV2 and TRBJ1-3; D not resolved. The receptor was isolated from a man between 50 and 59 years old with active or convalescent COVID-19. The specimen was peripheral blood. For the CDR3, the DNA is TGTGCCAGCAGGGGGAGAGTTTACTCTGGAAACACCATATATTTT. Its protein is CASRGRVYSGNTIYF.